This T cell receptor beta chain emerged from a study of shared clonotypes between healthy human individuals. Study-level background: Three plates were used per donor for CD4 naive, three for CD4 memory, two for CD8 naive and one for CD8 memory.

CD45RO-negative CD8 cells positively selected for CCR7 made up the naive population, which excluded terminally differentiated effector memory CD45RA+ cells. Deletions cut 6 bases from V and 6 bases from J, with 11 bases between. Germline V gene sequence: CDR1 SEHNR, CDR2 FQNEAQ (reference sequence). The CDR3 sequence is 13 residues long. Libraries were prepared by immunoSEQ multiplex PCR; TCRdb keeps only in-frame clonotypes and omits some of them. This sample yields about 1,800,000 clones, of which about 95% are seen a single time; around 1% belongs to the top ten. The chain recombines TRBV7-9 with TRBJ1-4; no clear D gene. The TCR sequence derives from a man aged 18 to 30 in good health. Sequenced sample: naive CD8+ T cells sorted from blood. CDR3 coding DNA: TGTGCCAGCAGACAAGATTTGGATGAAAAACTGTTTTTT. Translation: CASRQDLDEKLFF.